This T cell receptor beta chain was retrieved from a study of blood T cell repertoires in COVID-19. In the study overall: From the United States, Italy and Spain came samples of acute and convalescent COVID-19.

As processed by the authors: Scientists estimated how many nucleated cells there were by amplifying reference gene primers. The method was immunoSEQ multiplex PCR; TCRdb's version includes in-frame clones alone and lacks a portion of them. D and trimming were read from the DNA, whereas the V and J calls and clone size are those reported in that table. Of around 250,000 clones in the sample, 84% were seen once. This CDR3 region has 16 residues. J gave up 6 bases and V 5 bases, and 15 bases lay outside the gene matches. CDR1 and CDR2 (germline): SGHDT, YYEEEE. Specimen: peripheral blood. The chain links TRBV5-6 to TRBJ2-5; 8 bases match TRBD1. The clonotype comes from a human donor in a cohort sampled during active COVID-19. The CDR3 bases are TGTGCCAGCAGAAACGACAGGGGCCAGGCCGGGAAGACCCAGTACTTC. Amino acids: CASRNDRGQAGKTQYF.